In its sample, the clone carrying this TCR beta chain was seen a few times. Its antigen is undetermined. From the 5' RACE reads, TCRdb called clonotypes with MiXCR, one entry per CDR3 protein. The profile shows around 55,000 distinct CDR3 sequences, 20% of them singletons. The germline V gene encodes CDR1 SNHLY and CDR2 FYNNEI. V lost 7 bases, J lost 0 bases, and 5 bases stayed unmatched. This CDR3 region has 14 residues. Cells sorted as Tregs were CD4+, CD25+ and CD127-/low. Study results and limitations: Greatest tumor Treg TCR overlap was with tumor naive CD4+ cells.

The specimen sequenced was tumor-infiltrating Tregs sorted from the breast tumor. This receptor was obtained from a female donor with breast cancer. The chain couples TRBV2 to TRBJ1-1, with 7 nucleotides matching TRBD1. CDR3 amino acids: CASKEQGMNTEAFF. CDR3 bases: TGTGCCAGCAAGGAACAGGGGATGAACACTGAAGCTTTCTTT.